This TCR beta chain was sequenced for a study of CD8 T cells in ankylosing spondylitis. A remark on this clonotype: Antigen: not known.

Study-level results: The study looked at matched synovial fluid samples from ankylosing spondylitis patients. Disease-linked clones were reported to be significantly enriched there. Seven or eight highly homologous variants made up a TCR beta motif, and this motif appeared characteristic of ankylosing spondylitis blood. A number of the motif variants had already been described in reactive arthritis synovial fluid and blood.

CDR1 is DFQATT, CDR2 SNEGSKA, per germline (reference sequence). V lost 3 bases and J 5 bases, leaving 19 bases between the germline ends. The CDR3 is made up of 15 amino acids. Library preparation for TCR beta used quantitative 5'-RACE with molecular barcodes. Using its own MiXCR run on the 5' RACE reads, TCRdb lists one record per CDR3 protein. Counted here are around 150,000 distinct CDR3 sequences, under 45% occurring once; the ten biggest clones make up around 15%. The TCR sequence derives from a male donor with ankylosing spondylitis. The V gene is TRBV20-1, the J gene TRBJ2-5, with D perhaps being TRBD1 or TRBD2 (5 bases each). Sequenced: synovial fluid, either unsorted or a sorted T cell fraction (not recorded which). The CDR3 here is CSARDSGALRETQYF. The DNA for the CDR3 is TGCAGTGCTAGGGACTCCGGGGCTTTAAGGGAGACCCAGTACTTC.